The entry below describes one T cell receptor beta chain. Its antigen remains unidentified. The CDR3 has 15 amino acids. cDNA encoding TCRalpha and TCRbeta underwent two nested PCRs of roughly 16 and 10 cycles, each of which was followed by bead purification. Using the 5' RACE reads, TCRdb records one entry per CDR3 protein without DNA. The specimen's table records around 380,000 distinct CDR3 sequences. The data are from a study of monozygotic twins with inflammatory bowel disease. Study observations and caveats: Perhaps reflecting limited power, concordant and discordant twins did not differ in repertoire similarity.

This receptor was taken from a human donor with ulcerative colitis or Crohn's disease, or a healthy co-twin of an affected twin (not recorded which). Sequencing was performed on blood. This sequence joins TRBV12-3 or TRBV12-4 and TRBJ2-1; TCRdb indicates TRBD2, and absent DNA this call remains unverified. CDR3 sequence: CASSFRDYYYNEQFF.